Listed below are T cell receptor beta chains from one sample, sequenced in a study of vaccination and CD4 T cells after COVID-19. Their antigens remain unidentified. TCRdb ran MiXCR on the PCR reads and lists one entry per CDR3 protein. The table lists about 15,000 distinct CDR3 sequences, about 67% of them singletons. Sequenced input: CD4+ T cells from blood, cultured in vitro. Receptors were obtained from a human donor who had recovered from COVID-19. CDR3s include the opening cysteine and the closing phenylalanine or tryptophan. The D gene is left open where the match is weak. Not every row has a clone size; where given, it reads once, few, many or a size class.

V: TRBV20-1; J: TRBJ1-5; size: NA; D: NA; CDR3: CSATTGTRSNQPQHF; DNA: TGCAGTGCCACTACGGGGACCAGGAGCAATCAGCCCCAGCATTTT
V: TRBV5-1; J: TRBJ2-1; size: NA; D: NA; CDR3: CASSLGAASYNEQFF; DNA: TGCGCCAGCAGCTTGGGGGCCGCCTCCTACAATGAGCAGTTCTTC
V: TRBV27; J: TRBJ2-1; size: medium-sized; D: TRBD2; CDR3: CASQWLAGGPNEQFF; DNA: TGTGCCAGCCAATGGCTGGCGGGAGGGCCCAATGAGCAGTTCTTC
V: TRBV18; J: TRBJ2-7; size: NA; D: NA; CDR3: CASSPGDNYEQYF; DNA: TGTGCCAGCTCACCCGGGGACAACTACGAGCAGTACTTC
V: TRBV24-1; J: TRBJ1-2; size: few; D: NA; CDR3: CAVGGSSNYGYTF; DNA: TGTGCCGTCGGAGGGAGTTCTAACTATGGCTACACCTTC
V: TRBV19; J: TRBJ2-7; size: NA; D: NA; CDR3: CASSIAGEGSYEQYF; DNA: TGTGCCAGTAGTATAGCCGGAGAGGGCTCCTACGAGCAGTACTTC
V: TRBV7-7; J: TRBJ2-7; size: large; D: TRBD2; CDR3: CASSLGTNYEQYF; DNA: TGTGCTAGCAGCCTCGGGACTAACTACGAGCAGTACTTC
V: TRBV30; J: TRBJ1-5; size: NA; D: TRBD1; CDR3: CAWSHRGWGREPQHF; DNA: TGTGCCTGGAGCCACAGGGGTTGGGGGAGGGAGCCCCAGCATTTT
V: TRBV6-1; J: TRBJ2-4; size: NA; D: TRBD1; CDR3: CASTIIGTGIGAKNIQYF; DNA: TGTGCCAGCACCATAATTGGGACAGGGATCGGAGCCAAAAACATTCAGTACTTC
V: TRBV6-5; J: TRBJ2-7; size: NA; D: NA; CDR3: CASSLAVPYEQYF; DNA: TGTGCCAGCAGTTTAGCCGTACCCTACGAGCAGTACTTC
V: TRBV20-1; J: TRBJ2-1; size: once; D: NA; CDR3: CSASSSIEQFF; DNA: TGCAGTGCTAGTAGCAGCATTGAGCAGTTCTTC
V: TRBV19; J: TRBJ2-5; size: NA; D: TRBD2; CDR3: CASSITGLAVETQYF; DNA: TGTGCCAGTAGTATAACGGGACTAGCCGTAGAGACCCAGTACTTC
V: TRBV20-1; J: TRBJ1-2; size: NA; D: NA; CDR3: CSATGRGVRDGYTF; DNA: TGCAGTGCTACCGGTAGGGGCGTACGGGATGGCTACACCTTC
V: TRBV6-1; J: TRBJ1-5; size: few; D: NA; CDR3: CATYTWGTRGANQPQHF; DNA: TGTGCCACTTACACTTGGGGCACCCGAGGGGCCAATCAGCCCCAGCATTTT
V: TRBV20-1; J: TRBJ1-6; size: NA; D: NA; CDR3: CSATPVVSYNSPLHF; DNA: TGCAGTGCTACCCCCGTGGTCTCCTATAATTCACCCCTCCACTTT
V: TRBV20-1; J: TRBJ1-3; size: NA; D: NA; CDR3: CSASRRLGNTIYF; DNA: TGCAGTGCTTCCAGGAGATTAGGAAACACCATATATTTT
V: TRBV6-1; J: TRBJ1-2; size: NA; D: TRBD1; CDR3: CASSPPTDRGFVF; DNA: TGTGCCAGCAGCCCCCCCACGGACAGGGGATTTGTCTTC
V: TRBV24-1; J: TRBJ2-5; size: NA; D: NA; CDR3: CATSGGGAETQYF; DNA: TGTGCCACCAGTGGGGGGGGGGCAGAGACCCAGTACTTC
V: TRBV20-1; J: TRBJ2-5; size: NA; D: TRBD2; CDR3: CSARDWGAGGGETQYF; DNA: TGCAGTGCTAGAGATTGGGGAGCGGGAGGAGGGGAGACCCAGTACTTC
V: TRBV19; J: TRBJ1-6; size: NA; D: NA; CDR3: CASKRQDNSPLHF; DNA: TGTGCCAGTAAGAGACAGGATAATTCACCCCTCCACTTT
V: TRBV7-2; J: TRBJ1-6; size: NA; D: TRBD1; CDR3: CASSPRTGENSPLHF; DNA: TGTGCCAGCAGCCCCAGGACAGGGGAAAATTCACCCCTCCACTTT
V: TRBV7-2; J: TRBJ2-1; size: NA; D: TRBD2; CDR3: CASSYSGRGNEQFF; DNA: TGTGCCAGCAGCTACAGCGGGAGGGGTAATGAGCAGTTCTTC
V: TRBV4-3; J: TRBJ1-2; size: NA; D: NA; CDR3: CASSHYGGDGYTF; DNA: TGCGCCAGCAGCCACTATGGGGGGGATGGCTACACCTTC
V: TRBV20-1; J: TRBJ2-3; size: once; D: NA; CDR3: CSARMRREATLKRTDTQYF; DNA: TGCAGTGCTAGGATGAGGAGGGAGGCTACCCTGAAGCGCACAGATACGCAGTATTTT
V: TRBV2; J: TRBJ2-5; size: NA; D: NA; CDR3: CASDLGSGETQYF; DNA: TGTGCCAGTGATTTAGGGTCGGGAGAGACCCAGTACTTC
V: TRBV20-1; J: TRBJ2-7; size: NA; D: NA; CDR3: CSARSLITYEQYF; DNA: TGCAGTGCTAGGTCACTAATAACCTACGAGCAGTACTTC
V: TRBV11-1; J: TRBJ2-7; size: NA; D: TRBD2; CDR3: CASSGGLAAAYEQYF; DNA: TGTGCCAGCAGCGGGGGACTAGCGGCAGCCTACGAGCAGTACTTC